Given below is one TCR beta chain in context. Per the study methods: The authors estimated nucleated cell counts from reference gene primer amplification. Sequenced by immunoSEQ multiplex PCR; TCRdb stores in-frame clones only, minus some. The D gene and trimming were derived from the DNA, and the V and J assignments and clone size from that table. The sample includes 230,000 or so clones, about 80% of them seen just once. The sample belongs to a study of blood T cell repertoires in COVID-19. Clinical history as reported by participants underpinned cohort assignment. What the recovered Cohort 3 donors had was two negative PCRs, clearance, or symptom resolution. V shed 0 bases and J 2 bases; nucleotides not matched to a gene: 26. In germline, CDR1 is GTSNPN, CDR2 SVGIG (reference sequence). The CDR3 spans 22 residues.

The chain employs TRBV30 and TRBJ1-1; 8 positions agree with TRBD1. Sample: PBMCs or T cells enriched from blood (not recorded which). The TCR originated in a man between 45 and 60 years old who had recovered from COVID-19. In DNA form, the CDR3 reads TGTGCCTGGAGTGTACGGAGGGAACACGCGCAGGGGGCTCCAAAGGACAACACTGAAGCTTTCTTT. This encodes CAWSVRREHAQGAPKDNTEAFF.